A single sample gave rise to the 16 T cell receptor beta chains below, sequenced in a study of T cell responses to AZD1222 COVID-19 vaccine. Repertoires were generated with immunoSEQ multiplex PCR, while TCRdb's copy carries only in-frame clones and drops some. Among some 150,000 clones listed, roughly 94% were seen once. This sample comprised peripheral blood, obtained on day 0 of AZD1222 vaccination. The receptor set was obtained from an adult in good health.

This clone was detected once. The CDR3 protein is CASSQVLGSGELFF. Here the CDR3 DNA reads TGCGCCAGCAGCCAAGTCTTGGGGTCCGGGGAGCTGTTTTTT. The chain uses TRBV4-1 and TRBJ2-2, with D uncertain. CDR1 and CDR2 from the germline V gene are MGHRA and YSYEKL. The CDR3 is 14 residues long. The V and J ends lost 1 base and 6 bases respectively, with 9 bases between them.

The rearrangement links TRBV2 to TRBJ1-1; D uncertain. V lost 2 bases, J lost 5 bases, and 6 bases lay in between. CDR1 and CDR2 (germline): SNHLY, FYNNEI. The CDR3 contains 12 residues. The CDR3 coding sequence is TGTGCCAGCAGTGAACCTCTAACTGAAGCTTTCTTT. This codes for CASSEPLTEAFF.

The chain links TRBV6-1 to TRBJ1-5, with D perhaps TRBD1 (5 bases). The V end lost 2 bases, the J end lost 6 bases, and 8 bases lay between the germline ends. The V gene's germline CDR1 is MNHNS and CDR2 SASEGT. The CDR3 has 13 amino acids. This chain's CDR3 is CASSETGSQPQHF. The CDR3 nucleotides read TGTGCCAGCAGTGAAACAGGAAGTCAGCCCCAGCATTTT.

DNA of the CDR3: TGTGCCAGCAGCGAAGTCCTTTCCGGAAACACCATATATTTT. Its protein is CASSEVLSGNTIYF. This chain links TRBV7-9 with TRBJ1-3; D gene unclear. Germline CDR1 reads SEHNR; CDR2 reads FQNEAQ (reference sequence). With 5 bases removed from V and 4 bases from J, the gap between germline ends came to 12 bases. The CDR3 spans 14 residues.

The V gene is TRBV4-1, the J gene TRBJ2-1, with 8 bases fitting TRBD2. Germline V gene sequence: CDR1 MGHRA, CDR2 YSYEKL. The CDR3 spans 16 residues. J gave up 8 bases and V 0 bases, and 9 bases lay outside the gene matches. CDR3 region: CASSQDPSGGWDEQFF. The CDR3 DNA reads TGCGCCAGCAGCCAAGATCCCAGCGGGGGATGGGATGAGCAGTTCTTC.

The table lists this clone with a few counts. The CDR3: CASSTRRDIETQYF. The CDR3 DNA reads as TGTGCCAGCAGTACGCGCCGGGACATAGAGACCCAGTACTTC. V usage is TRBV6-5 and J usage is TRBJ2-5; possible D gene TRBD1, 6 bases. Trimming took off 5 bases at V and 4 bases at J, with 14 bases between the two ends. The CDR3 is made up of 14 amino acids. CDR1 and CDR2 from the germline V gene are MNHEY and SVGAGI.

CDR3 nucleotides: TGTGCCAGCAGCCCAGTAGTTTCCGGGCGCTATGGCTACACCTTC. Its protein product is CASSPVVSGRYGYTF. The rearrangement joins TRBV7-8 to TRBJ1-2, with no clear D. The V gene lost 5 bases and the J gene lost 4 bases, with 17 bases spanning the gap. CDR1 and CDR2 (germline): SGHVS, FQNEAQ. There are 15 residues in the CDR3.

The chain has TRBV19 and TRBJ1-1; D remains unclear. V was pared by 9 bases and J by 1 base, with 9 bases between. In germline, CDR1 is LNHDA, CDR2 SQIVND (reference sequence). The CDR3 length is 12 residues. The CDR3 DNA follows: TGTGCCAGCAGACACAGGAACACTGAAGCTTTCTTT. Translating it yields CASRHRNTEAFF.

The chain recombines TRBV19 with TRBJ1-4; possible D gene TRBD1, 5 bases. The CDR3 is 16 residues long. The germline V and J ends were trimmed by 5 bases and 4 bases, with 17 bases remaining between them. The germline CDR1 and CDR2 sequences are LNHDA and SQIVND (reference sequence). The CDR3 coding sequence is TGTGCCAGTAGTTATGGGGCCAGGGCTTTTAATGAAAAACTGTTTTTT. Protein product: CASSYGARAFNEKLFF.

V usage is TRBV19 and J usage is TRBJ1-1, with D maybe TRBD1 (6 bases). CDR1 is LNHDA, CDR2 SQIVND, per germline (reference sequence). The CDR3 sequence is 14 residues long. V gave up 7 bases and J gave up 4 bases, with 16 bases separating them. Here the CDR3 reads CASMEQGGGTEAFF. The CDR3 nucleotides read TGTGCCAGTATGGAACAGGGTGGAGGCACTGAAGCTTTCTTT.

In nucleotides, the CDR3 is TGTGCCAGCAGCCGCGTGGGGGTCCCCCTTTATGGCTACACCTTC. Protein product: CASSRVGVPLYGYTF. The chain joins TRBV7-9 to TRBJ1-2, with D perhaps TRBD1 (5 bases). The CDR3 runs 15 residues. V dropped 5 bases and J dropped 5 bases, with 18 bases sitting between them. CDR1 is SEHNR, CDR2 FQNEAQ, per germline (reference sequence).

This clone was seen a few times. The gene calls are TRBV27 and TRBJ1-5, with D tentatively TRBD1 (5 bases). Looked up from germline, CDR1 is MNHEY and CDR2 is SMNVEV (reference sequence). The V end was cut by 3 bases, the J end by 0 bases, with 9 bases between. The CDR3 contains 15 residues. This CDR3 is CASSFRAISNQPQHF. The DNA for the CDR3 is TGTGCCAGCAGTTTCAGGGCCATTAGCAATCAGCCCCAGCATTTT.

The rearrangement joins TRBV20-1 to TRBJ1-6; D possibly corresponds to TRBD1 (6 bases). With 6 bases removed from V and 14 bases from J, the gap between germline ends came to 17 bases. Germline lookup yields CDR1 DFQATT and CDR2 SNEGSKA (reference sequence). This CDR3 has 12 residues. CDR3 in amino acids: CSASTGLRALHF. The CDR3 bases are TGCAGTGCGAGTACAGGGTTACGGGCCCTCCACTTT.

V is TRBV3-1 (or the pseudogene TRBV3-2) and J is TRBJ1-2, with D unclear. Germline V gene lookup returns CDR1 LGHDT and CDR2 YNNKEL (reference sequence). This CDR3 contains 14 residues. V shed 5 bases and J shed 4 bases, with 14 bases lying between them. The chain's CDR3 is CASSAGSVSYGYTF. The CDR3 coding sequence is TGTGCCAGCAGCGCCGGGTCGGTCTCCTATGGCTACACCTTC.

V usage is TRBV10-3 and J usage is TRBJ1-6, with TRBD1 matching 9 bases. The V segment lost 5 bases and the J segment 5 bases; nucleotides outside the gene matches: 1. Looked up from germline, CDR1 is ENHRY and CDR2 is SYGVKD. This CDR3 has 14 amino acids. The CDR3 DNA is TGTGCCATCAGTTGGGACAGGGATAATTCACCCCTCCACTTT. Protein product: CAISWDRDNSPLHF.

The CDR3 region has the DNA TGTGCCAGCAGCTTTCCGCTATCACCCCTCCACTTT. Its protein is CASSFPLSPLHF. The J gene is TRBJ1-6, the V gene TRBV11-2, with D unresolved. Deletions cut 3 bases from V and 10 bases from J, with 7 bases between. The CDR3 totals 12 residues. Germline CDR1 reads SGHAT; CDR2 reads FQNNGV.